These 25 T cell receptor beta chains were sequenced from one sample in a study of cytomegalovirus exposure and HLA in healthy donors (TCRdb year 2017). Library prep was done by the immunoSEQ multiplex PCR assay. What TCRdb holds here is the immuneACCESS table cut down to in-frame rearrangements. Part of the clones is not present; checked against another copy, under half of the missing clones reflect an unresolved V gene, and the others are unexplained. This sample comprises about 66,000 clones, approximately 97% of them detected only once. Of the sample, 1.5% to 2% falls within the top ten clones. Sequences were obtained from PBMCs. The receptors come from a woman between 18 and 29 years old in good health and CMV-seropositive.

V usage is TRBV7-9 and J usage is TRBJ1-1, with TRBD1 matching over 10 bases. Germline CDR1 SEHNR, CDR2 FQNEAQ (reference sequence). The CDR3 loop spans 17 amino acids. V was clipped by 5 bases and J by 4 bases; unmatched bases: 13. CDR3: CASSAQAGTGAGTEAFF. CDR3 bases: TGTGCCAGCAGCGCCCAAGCCGGGACAGGGGCGGGCACTGAAGCTTTCTTT.

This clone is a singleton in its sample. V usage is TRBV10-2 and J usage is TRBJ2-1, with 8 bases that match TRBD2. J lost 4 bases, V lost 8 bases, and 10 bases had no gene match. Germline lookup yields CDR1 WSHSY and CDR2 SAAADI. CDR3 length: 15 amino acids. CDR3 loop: CASGSGGGTYNEQFF. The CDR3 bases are TGCGCCAGCGGCTCGGGGGGGGGTACTTACAATGAGCAGTTCTTC.

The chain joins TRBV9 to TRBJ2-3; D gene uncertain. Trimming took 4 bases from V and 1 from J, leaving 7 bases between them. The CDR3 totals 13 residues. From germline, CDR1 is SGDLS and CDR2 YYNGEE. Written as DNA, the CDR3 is TGTGCCAGCAGCCCTGTTGGCACAGATACGCAGTATTTT. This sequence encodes CASSPVGTDTQYF.

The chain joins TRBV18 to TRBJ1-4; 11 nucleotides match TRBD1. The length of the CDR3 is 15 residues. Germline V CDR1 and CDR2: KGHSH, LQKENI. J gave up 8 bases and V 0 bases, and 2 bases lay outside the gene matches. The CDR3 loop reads CASSPPGQGGEKLFF. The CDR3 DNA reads TGTGCCAGCTCACCACCGGGACAGGGGGGAGAAAAACTGTTTTTT.

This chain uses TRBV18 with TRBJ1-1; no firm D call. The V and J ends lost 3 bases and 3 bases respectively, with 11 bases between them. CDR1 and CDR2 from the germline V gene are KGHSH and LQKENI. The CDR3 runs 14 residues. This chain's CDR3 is CASSPTTLYTEAFF. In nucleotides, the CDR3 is TGTGCCAGCTCACCCACTACACTTTACACTGAAGCTTTCTTT. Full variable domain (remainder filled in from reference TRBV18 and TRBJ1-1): NAGVMQNPRHLVRRRGQEARLRCSPMKGHSHVYWYRQLPEEGLKFMVYLQKENIIDESGMPKERFSAEFPKEGPSILRIQQVVRGDSAAYFCASSPTTLYTEAFFGQGTRLTVV.

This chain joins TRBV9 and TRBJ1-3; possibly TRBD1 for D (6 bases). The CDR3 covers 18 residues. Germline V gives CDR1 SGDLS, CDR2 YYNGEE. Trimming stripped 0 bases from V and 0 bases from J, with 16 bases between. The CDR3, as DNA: TGTGCCAGCAGCGTAGCCGGTAAGGGACACAGCTCTGGAAACACCATATATTTT. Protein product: CASSVAGKGHSSGNTIYF.

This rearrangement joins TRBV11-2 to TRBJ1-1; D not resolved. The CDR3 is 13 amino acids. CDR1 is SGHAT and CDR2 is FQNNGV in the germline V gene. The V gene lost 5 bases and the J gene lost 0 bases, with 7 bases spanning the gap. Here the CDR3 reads CASSMYVNTEAFF. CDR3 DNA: TGTGCCAGCAGCATGTATGTGAACACTGAAGCTTTCTTT.

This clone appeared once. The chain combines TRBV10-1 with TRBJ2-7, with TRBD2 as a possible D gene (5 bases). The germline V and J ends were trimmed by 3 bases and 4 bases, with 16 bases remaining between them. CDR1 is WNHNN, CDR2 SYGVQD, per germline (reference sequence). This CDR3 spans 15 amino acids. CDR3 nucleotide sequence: TGCGCCAGCAGTGAACGGTTCGGGGAAGCGTACGAGCAGTACTTC. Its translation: CASSERFGEAYEQYF.

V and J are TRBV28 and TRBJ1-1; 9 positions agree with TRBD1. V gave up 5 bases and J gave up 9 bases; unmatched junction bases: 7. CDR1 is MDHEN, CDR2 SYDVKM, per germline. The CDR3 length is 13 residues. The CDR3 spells CASSGTGTGKAFF. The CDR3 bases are TGTGCCAGCAGTGGGACCGGGACAGGGAAAGCTTTCTTT.

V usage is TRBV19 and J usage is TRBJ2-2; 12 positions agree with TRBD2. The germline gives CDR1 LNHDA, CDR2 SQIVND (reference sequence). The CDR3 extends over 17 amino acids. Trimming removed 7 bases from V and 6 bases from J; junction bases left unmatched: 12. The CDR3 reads CASKSKRLAGVSGELFF. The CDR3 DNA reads TGTGCCAGTAAATCTAAAAGACTAGCGGGAGTCTCCGGGGAGCTGTTTTTT.

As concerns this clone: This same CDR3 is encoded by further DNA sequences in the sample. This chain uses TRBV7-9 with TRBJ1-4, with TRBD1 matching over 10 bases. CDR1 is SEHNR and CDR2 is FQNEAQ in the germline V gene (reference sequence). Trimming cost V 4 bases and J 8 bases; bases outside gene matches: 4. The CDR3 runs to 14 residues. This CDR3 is CASSSGQGGEKLFF. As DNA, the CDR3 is TGTGCCAGCAGCTCCGGACAGGGGGGCGAAAAACTGTTTTTT.

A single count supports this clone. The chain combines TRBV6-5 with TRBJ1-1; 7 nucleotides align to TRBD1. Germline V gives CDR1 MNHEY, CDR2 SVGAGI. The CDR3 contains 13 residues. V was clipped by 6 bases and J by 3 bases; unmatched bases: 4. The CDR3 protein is CASRGDSHTEAFF. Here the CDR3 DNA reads TGTGCCAGCAGGGGGGACAGTCACACTGAAGCTTTCTTT.

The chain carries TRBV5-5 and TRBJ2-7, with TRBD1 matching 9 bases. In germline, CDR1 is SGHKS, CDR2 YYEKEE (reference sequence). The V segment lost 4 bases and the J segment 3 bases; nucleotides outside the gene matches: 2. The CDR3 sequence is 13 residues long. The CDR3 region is CASSATGGYEQYF. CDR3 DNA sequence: TGTGCCAGCAGCGCGACAGGGGGCTACGAGCAGTACTTC.

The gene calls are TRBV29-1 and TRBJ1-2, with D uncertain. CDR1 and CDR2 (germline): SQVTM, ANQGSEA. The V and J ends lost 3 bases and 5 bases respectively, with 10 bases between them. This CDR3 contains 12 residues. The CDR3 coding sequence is TGCAGCGTTGACACTGAGAGGTATGGCTACACCTTC. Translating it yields CSVDTERYGYTF.

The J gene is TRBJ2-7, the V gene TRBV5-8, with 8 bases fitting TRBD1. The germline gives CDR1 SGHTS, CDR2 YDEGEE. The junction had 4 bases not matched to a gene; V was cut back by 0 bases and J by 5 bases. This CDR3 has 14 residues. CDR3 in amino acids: CASSLGRGLDEQYF. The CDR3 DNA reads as TGTGCCAGCAGCTTGGGCAGGGGGCTGGACGAGCAGTACTTC.

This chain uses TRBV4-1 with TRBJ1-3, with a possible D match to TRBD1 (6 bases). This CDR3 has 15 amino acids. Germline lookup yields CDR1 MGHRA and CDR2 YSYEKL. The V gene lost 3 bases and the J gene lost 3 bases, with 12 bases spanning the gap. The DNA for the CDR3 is TGCGCCAGCAGCCAGTACCCCAGGGGTGGAAACACCATATATTTT. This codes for CASSQYPRGGNTIYF.

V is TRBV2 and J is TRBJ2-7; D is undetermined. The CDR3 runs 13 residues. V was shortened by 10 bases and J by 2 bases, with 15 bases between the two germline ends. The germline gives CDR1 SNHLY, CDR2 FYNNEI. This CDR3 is CATAAPFAYEQYF. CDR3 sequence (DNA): TGTGCCACCGCCGCGCCCTTCGCCTACGAGCAGTACTTC.

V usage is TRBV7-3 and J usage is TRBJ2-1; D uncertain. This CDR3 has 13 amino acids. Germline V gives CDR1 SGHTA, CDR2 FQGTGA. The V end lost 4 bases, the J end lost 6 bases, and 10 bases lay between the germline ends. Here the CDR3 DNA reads TGTGCCAGCAGCTCGACTGCTAGCAATGAGCAGTTCTTC. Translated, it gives CASSSTASNEQFF.

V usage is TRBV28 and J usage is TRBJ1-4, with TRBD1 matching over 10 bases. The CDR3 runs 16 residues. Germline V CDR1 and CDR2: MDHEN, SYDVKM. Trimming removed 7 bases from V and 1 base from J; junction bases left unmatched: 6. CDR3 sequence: CASTRQGAGTNEKLFF. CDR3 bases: TGTGCCAGCACCAGACAGGGGGCGGGAACTAATGAAAAACTGTTTTTT.

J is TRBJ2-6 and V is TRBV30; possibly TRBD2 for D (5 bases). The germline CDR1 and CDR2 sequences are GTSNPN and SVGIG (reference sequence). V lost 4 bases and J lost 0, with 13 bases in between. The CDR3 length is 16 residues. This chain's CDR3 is CAWNSGLTSGANVLTF. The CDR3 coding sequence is TGTGCCTGGAATTCCGGACTCACCTCTGGGGCCAACGTCCTGACTTTC.

CDR3 nucleotides: TGTGCCAGTAGTACGTCCGGGACAGGGGTCTACAATGAGCAGTTCTTC. Translated, it gives CASSTSGTGVYNEQFF. V and J are TRBV19 and TRBJ2-1; TRBD1 aligns across 10 bases. Unmatched junction bases numbered 6, after V lost 4 bases and J lost 3 bases. The germline V gene has CDR1 LNHDA and CDR2 SQIVND (reference sequence). The length of the CDR3 is 16 residues.

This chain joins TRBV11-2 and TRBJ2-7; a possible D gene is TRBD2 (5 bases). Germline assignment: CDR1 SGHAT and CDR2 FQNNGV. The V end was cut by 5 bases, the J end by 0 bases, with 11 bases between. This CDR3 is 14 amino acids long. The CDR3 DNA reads TGTGCCAGCAGCCCCCCGGACTTCTCCTACGAGCAGTACTTC. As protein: CASSPPDFSYEQYF.

This chain's CDR3 is CASSSYRLDNEKLFF. DNA of the CDR3: TGTGCCAGCAGTTCTTACAGGTTGGACAATGAAAAACTGTTTTTT. The chain has TRBV27 and TRBJ1-4, with D tentatively TRBD1 (5 bases). Germline V gene data show CDR1 as MNHEY and CDR2 as SMNVEV (reference sequence). There are 15 residues in the CDR3. Trimming pared 4 bases from V and 5 bases from J, leaving 14 bases between.

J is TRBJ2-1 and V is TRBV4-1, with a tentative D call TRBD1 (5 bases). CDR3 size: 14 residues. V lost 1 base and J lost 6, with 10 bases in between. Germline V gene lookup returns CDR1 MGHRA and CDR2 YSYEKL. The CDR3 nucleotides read TGCGCCAGCAGCCAAGTCACAGGCGGCAATGAGCAGTTCTTC. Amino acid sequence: CASSQVTGGNEQFF.

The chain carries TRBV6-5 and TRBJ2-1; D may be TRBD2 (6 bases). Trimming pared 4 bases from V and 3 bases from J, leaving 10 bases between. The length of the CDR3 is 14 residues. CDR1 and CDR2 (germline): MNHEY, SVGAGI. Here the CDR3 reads CASSWGVNYNEQFF. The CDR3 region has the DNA TGTGCCAGCAGTTGGGGGGTCAACTACAATGAGCAGTTCTTC.